This record concerns one T cell receptor (beta chain) sequence. Its target is unknown. The data belong to a study of T-cell memory formation after mild COVID-19. About the study: Across donors, TCR clusters were largely donor specific.

TCRdb analysed the 5' RACE reads with MiXCR anew, one entry per CDR3 protein. The sample has about 300,000 distinct CDR3 sequences; 15% to 20% are singletons. Study results and caveats: Contracting clones from day 15 to 85 showed balanced CD4/CD8; later expanders favored CD4+. For contracting clones, CD4+ ones sat mainly in CM and EM, CD8+ in EMRA. In pre-infection memory, a portion of responding clones appeared, which suggested that cross-reactive memory joined.

The V gene lost 2 bases and the J gene lost 6 bases, with 7 bases spanning the gap. Germline-derived CDR1 and CDR2 are SGHTA and FQGNSA. This CDR3 has 13 residues. This clonotype originated in a man younger than 35 who had mild COVID-19 (a few samples of this study predate the infection). Cell type and time point are not known. Material: PBMCs or a T cell subset sorted from them (not recorded which). The rearrangement joins TRBV7-2 to TRBJ2-2, with D possibly matching TRBD2 (6 bases). CDR3 DNA sequence: TGTGCCAGCAGCTTATGGGGGGCCGGGGAGCTGTTTTTT. Protein sequence: CASSLWGAGELFF.